The subject of this entry is one T cell receptor (beta chain). Its antigen is unknown. Time point in this sample: patch test 1, 2 weeks after DPC sensitization. Specified treatment: therapeutic diphenylcyclopropenone sensitization with weekly scalp DPC. Each donor was an alopecia patient between 18 and 70 years of age who qualified for DPC. The CDR3 extends over 16 amino acids. CDR1 and CDR2 from the germline V gene are MGHRA and YSYEKL. Trimming stripped 4 bases from V and 7 bases from J, with 19 bases between. TCRdb independently ran MiXCR on the RACE reads; one entry per CDR3 protein. The repertoire holds about 360,000 distinct CDR3 sequences, roughly 6.9% seen once, with 8.4% in the top ten. This entry is derived from a study of human T cells and chemical hapten exposure. Across the study: DPC 0.01% went on the upper back by patch test, with reading at 6 days.

Study results and limitations: Significantly more large CDR3 similarity clusters arose among expanded TCRs than among controls. With patch test score, the counts of PT1 expanded TCRs showed a positive correlation.

The origin of this receptor is a woman between 18 and 30 years old with alopecia areata. Some clones in this sample may be carry-over from other donors' samples. V gene TRBV4-1 combines with J gene TRBJ1-4, with a weak D call TRBD1 (5 bases). The sequencing here drew on whole blood, taken in connection with sensitization to the hapten diphenylcyclopropenone (DPC). CDR3 residues: CASSPGRGAESEKLFF. As DNA, the CDR3 is TGCGCCAGCAGCCCCGGGAGGGGCGCGGAATCTGAAAAACTGTTTTTT.